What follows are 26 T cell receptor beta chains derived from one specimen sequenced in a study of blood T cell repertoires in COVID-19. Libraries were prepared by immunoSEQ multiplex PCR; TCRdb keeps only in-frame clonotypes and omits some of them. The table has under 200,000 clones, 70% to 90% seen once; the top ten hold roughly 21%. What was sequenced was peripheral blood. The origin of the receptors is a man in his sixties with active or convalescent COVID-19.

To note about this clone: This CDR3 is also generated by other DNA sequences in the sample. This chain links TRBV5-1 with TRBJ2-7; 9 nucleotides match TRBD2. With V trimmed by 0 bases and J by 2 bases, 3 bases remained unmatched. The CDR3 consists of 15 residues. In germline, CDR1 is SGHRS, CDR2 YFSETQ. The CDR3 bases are TGCGCCAGCAGCTTGGGGGGCGGGGGGGCCTACGAGCAGTACTTC. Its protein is CASSLGGGGAYEQYF. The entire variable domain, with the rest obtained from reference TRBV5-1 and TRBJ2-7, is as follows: KAGVTQTPRYLIKTRGQQVTLSCSPISGHRSVSWYQQTPGQGLQFLFEYFSETQRNKGNFPGRFSGRQFSNSRSEMNVSTLELGDSALYLCASSLGGGGAYEQYFGPGTRLTVT.

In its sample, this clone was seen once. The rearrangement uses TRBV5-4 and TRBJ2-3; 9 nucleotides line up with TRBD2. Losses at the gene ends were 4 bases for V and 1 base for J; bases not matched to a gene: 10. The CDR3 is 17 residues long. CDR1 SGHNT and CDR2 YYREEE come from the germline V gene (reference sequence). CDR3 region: CASSEGRGGAGTDTQYF. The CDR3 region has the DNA TGTGCCAGCAGCGAAGGTCGCGGGGGGGCTGGCACAGATACGCAGTATTTT.

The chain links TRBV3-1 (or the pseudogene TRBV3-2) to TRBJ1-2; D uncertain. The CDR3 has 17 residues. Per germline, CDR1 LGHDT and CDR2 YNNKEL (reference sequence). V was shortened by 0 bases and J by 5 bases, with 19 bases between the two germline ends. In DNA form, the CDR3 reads TGTGCCAGCAGCCAAGAAATAATGGGAGGGTTTGGTTATGGCTACACCTTC. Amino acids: CASSQEIMGGFGYGYTF.

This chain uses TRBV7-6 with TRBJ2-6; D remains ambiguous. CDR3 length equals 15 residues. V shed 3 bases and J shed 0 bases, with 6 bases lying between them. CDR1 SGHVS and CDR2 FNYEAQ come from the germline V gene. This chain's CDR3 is CASSFTNSGANVLTF. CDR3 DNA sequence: TGTGCCAGCAGCTTCACTAACTCTGGGGCCAACGTCCTGACTTTC.

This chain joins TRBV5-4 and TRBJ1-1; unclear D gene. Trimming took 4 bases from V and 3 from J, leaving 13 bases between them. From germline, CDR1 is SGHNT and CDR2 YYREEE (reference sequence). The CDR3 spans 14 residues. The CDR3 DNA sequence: TGTGCCAGCAGCCCCCGGGGTAGGGACACTGAAGCTTTCTTT. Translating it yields CASSPRGRDTEAFF.

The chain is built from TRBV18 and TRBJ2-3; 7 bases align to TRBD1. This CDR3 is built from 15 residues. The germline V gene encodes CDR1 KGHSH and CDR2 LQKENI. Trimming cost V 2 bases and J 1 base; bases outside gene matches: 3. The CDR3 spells CASSPVGQRTDTQYF. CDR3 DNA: TGTGCCAGCTCACCAGTGGGACAGCGCACAGATACGCAGTATTTT.

CDR3 loop: CASSESKGLTAGNEQFF. The CDR3 DNA reads TGTGCCAGCAGTGAATCAAAGGGCCTAACTGCGGGCAATGAGCAGTTCTTC. The chain recombines TRBV6-1 with TRBJ2-1; TRBD2 is a possible D gene (5 bases). The germline V gene has CDR1 MNHNS and CDR2 SASEGT. The CDR3 is made up of 17 amino acids. Trimming left V 2 bases short and J 6 bases short, with 20 bases between.

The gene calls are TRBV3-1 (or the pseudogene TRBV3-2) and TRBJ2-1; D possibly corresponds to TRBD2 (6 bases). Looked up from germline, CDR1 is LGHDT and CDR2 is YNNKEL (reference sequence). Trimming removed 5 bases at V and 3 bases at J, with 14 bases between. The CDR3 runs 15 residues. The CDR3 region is CASSDRLDGYNEQFF. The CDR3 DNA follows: TGTGCCAGCAGCGACAGACTAGATGGCTACAATGAGCAGTTCTTC.

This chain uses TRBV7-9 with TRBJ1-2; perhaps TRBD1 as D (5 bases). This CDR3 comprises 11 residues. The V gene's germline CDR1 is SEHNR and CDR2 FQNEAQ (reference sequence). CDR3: CALTGTYGYTF. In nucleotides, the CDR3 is TGTGCTCTTACAGGTACCTATGGCTACACCTTC.

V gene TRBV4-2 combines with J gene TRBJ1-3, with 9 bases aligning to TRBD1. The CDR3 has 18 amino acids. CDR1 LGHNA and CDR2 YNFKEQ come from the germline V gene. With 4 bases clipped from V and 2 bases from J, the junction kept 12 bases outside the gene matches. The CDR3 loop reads CASSPYLSRTGAGNTIYF. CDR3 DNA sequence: TGTGCCAGCAGCCCTTACCTTTCTAGGACAGGGGCTGGAAACACCATATATTTT.

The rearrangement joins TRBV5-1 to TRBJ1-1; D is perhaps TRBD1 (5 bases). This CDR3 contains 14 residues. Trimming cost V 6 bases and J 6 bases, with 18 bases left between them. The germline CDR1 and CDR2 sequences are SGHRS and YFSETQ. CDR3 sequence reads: CASKSREYTAEAFF. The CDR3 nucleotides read TGCGCCAGCAAAAGCAGGGAATATACCGCTGAAGCTTTCTTT.

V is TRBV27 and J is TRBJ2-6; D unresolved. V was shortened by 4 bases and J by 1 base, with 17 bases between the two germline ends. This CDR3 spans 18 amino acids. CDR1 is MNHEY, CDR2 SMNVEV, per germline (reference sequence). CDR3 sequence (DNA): TGTGCCAGCAGTTCCCGCCAGGCGCTGTCATCTGGGGCCAACGTCCTGACTTTC. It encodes CASSSRQALSSGANVLTF.

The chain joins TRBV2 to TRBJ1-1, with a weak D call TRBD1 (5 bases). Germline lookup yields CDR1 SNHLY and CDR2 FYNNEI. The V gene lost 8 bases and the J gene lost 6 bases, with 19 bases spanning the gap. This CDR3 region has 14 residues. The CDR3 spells CASEDAVGTPEAFF. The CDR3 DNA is TGTGCCAGCGAAGATGCCGTAGGGACTCCTGAAGCTTTCTTT.

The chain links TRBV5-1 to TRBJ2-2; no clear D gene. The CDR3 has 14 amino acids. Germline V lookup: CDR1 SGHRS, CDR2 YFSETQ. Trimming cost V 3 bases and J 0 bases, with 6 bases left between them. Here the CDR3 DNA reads TGCGCCAGCAGCTCTACGGCGAACACCGGGGAGCTGTTTTTT. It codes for CASSSTANTGELFF.

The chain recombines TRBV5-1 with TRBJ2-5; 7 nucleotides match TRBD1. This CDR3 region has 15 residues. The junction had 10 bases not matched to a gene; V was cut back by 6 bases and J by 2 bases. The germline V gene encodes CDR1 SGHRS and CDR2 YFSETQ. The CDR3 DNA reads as TGCGCCAGCACTCACAGGGGCAACATACAAGAGACCCAGTACTTC. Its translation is CASTHRGNIQETQYF.

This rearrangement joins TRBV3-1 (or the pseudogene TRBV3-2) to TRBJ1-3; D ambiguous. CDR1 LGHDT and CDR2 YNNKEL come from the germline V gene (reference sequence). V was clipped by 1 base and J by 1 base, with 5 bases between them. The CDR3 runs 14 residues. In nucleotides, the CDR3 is TGTGCCAGCAGCCAAGGAGGGTCTGGAAACACCATATATTTT. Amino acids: CASSQGGSGNTIYF.

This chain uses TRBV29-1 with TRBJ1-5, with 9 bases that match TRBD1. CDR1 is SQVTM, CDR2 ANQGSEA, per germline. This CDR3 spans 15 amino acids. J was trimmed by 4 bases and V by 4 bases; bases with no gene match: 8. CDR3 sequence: CSVGSGTGTNQPQHF. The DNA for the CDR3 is TGCAGCGTTGGTTCCGGGACAGGGACTAATCAGCCCCAGCATTTT. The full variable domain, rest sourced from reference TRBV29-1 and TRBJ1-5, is SAVISQKPSRDICQRGTSLTIQCQVDSQVTMMFWYRQQPGQSLTLIATANQGSEATYESGFVIDKFPISRPNLTFSTLTVSNMSPEDSSIYLCSVGSGTGTNQPQHFGDGTRLSIL.

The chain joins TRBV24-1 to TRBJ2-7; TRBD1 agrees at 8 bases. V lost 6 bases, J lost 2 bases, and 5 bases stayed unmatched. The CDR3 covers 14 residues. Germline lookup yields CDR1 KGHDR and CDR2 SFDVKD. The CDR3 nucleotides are TGTGCCACCAGTAGGACAGGGTTGGCCTACGAGCAGTACTTC. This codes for CATSRTGLAYEQYF.

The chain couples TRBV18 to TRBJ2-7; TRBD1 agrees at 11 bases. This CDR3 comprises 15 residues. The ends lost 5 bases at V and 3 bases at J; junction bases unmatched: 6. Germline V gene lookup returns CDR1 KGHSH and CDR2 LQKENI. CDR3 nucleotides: TGTGCCAGCTCAGCGGGACAGGGGGTCCTCTACGAGCAGTACTTC. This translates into CASSAGQGVLYEQYF. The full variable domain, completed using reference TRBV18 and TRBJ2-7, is NAGVMQNPRHLVRRRGQEARLRCSPMKGHSHVYWYRQLPEEGLKFMVYLQKENIIDESGMPKERFSAEFPKEGPSILRIQQVVRGDSAAYFCASSAGQGVLYEQYFGPGTRLTVT.

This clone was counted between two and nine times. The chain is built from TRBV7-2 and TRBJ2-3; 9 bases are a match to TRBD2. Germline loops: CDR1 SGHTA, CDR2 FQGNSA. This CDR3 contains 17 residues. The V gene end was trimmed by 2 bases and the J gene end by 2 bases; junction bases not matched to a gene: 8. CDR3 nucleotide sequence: TGTGCCAGCAGCTTATTGGCGGGGGGGAGCCTCACAGATACGCAGTATTTT. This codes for CASSLLAGGSLTDTQYF.

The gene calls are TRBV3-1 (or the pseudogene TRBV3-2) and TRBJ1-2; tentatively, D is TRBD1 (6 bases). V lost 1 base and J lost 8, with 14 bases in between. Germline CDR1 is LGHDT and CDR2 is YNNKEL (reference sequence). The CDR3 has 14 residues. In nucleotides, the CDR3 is TGTGCCAGCAGCCAAGGACAGGCCCGCTGGGGCTACACCTTC. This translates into CASSQGQARWGYTF.

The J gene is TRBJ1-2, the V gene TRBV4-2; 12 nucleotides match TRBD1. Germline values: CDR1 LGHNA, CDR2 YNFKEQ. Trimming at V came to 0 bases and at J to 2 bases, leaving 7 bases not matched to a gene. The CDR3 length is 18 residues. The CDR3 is CASSQESGTGGANYGYTF. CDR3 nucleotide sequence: TGTGCCAGCAGCCAAGAAAGTGGGACAGGGGGCGCCAACTATGGCTACACCTTC.

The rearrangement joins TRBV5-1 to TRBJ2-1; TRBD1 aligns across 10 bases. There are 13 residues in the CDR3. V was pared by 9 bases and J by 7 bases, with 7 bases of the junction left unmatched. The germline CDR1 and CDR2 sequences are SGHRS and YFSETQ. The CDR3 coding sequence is TGCGCCACCGGGACAGGGGTGAGGAATGAGCAGTTCTTC. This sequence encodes CATGTGVRNEQFF.

CDR3 sequence (DNA): TGTGCCAGCATGGCCGGGAACTCCTATAATTCACCCCTCCACTTT. Its translation: CASMAGNSYNSPLHF. The chain uses TRBV2 and TRBJ1-6; D unresolved. Trimming shortened V by 7 bases and J by 0 bases, and 10 bases separated the two germline ends. Germline-derived CDR1 and CDR2 are SNHLY and FYNNEI. CDR3 length equals 15 residues.

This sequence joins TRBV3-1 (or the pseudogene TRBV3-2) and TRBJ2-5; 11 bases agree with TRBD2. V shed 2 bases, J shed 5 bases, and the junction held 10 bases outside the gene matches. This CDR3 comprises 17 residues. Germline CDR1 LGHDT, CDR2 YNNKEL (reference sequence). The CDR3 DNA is TGTGCCAGCAGCCAATTTCAAGTAGCGGGGGGGCTGGAGACCCAGTACTTC. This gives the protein CASSQFQVAGGLETQYF.

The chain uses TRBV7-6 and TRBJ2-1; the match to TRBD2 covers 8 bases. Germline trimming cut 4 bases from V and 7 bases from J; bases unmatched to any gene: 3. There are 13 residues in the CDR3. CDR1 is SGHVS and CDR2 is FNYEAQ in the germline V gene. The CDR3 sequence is CASSSRLANEQFF. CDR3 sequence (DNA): TGTGCCAGCAGCTCTCGACTAGCGAATGAGCAGTTCTTC.